This section outlines one T cell receptor beta chain sequence together with its context. This sample was included in a study of T-cell memory formation after mild COVID-19. Researchers used 5'RACE with constant-segment primers to make TCR alpha and TCR beta cDNA libraries that carry sample barcodes and UMIs. TCRdb processed the 5' RACE reads anew with MiXCR; each CDR3 protein has one entry. The sample consists of 350,000 or so distinct CDR3 sequences, 10% to 15% of them appearing once. Sequenced sample: PBMCs or a T cell subset sorted from them (not recorded which). The receptor was derived from a man aged 18 to 29 who had mild COVID-19 (a few samples of this study predate the infection). Cell type and time point are not known.

CDR3 loop: CASSLGGQGNNEQFF. Here the CDR3 DNA reads TGTGCCAGCAGCTTAGGGGGACAGGGTAACAATGAGCAGTTCTTC. The genes are TRBV11-3 and TRBJ2-1, with TRBD1 matching over 9 bases. The length of the CDR3 is 15 residues. From germline, CDR1 is SGHNT and CDR2 YENEEA. Trimming took 1 base from V and 5 from J; bases not matched to a gene: 3.